This TCR beta chain comes out of a study of T cells in Graves' hyperthyroidism and ophthalmopathy. Whole-study results and caveats: Ophthalmopathy cases were set apart from stable hyperthyroidism by a 13 V-J model.

This clonotype has only a few counts. Its antigen is not identified. The CDR3 length is 14 residues. CDR1 and CDR2 (germline): LNHDA, SQIVND (reference sequence). V lost 2 bases and J lost 2, with 10 bases in between. RNA transcripts yielded amplified TCR beta CDR3 regions. TCR CDR3 regions were first amplified by RT-PCR with HTBI primers. TCRdb reprocessed the multiplex PCR reads with MiXCR, giving one entry per CDR3 protein. The sample comprises approximately 410,000 distinct CDR3 sequences, roughly 14% of which are singletons, and about 13% rests with the top ten. Pregnant or lactating patients were excluded, as were those with uncontrolled infection or other autoimmune disease. PBMCs came from 9 to 10 ml fresh peripheral blood.

Sequenced material: blood. This chain joins TRBV19 and TRBJ2-7; a weak D match, TRBD2 (6 bases). This clonotype originated in a young man with Graves' ophthalmopathy. This CDR3 is CASSINGGAYEQYF. The CDR3 coding sequence is TGTGCCAGTAGTATAAACGGGGGAGCCTACGAGCAGTACTTC.